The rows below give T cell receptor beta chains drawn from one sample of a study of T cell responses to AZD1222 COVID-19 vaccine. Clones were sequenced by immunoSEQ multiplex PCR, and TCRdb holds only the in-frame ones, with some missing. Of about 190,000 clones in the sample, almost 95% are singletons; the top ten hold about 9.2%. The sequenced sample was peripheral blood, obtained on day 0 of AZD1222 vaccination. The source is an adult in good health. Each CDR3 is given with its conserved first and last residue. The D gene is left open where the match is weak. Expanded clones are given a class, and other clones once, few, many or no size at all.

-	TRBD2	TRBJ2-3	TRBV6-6	TGTGCCAGCAAGTATGTCCAGGGAGGGAGTAAAGATACGCAGTATTTT	CASKYVQGGSKDTQYF
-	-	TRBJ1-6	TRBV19	TGTGCCAGTAGTATAGGCACTAATTCACCCCTCCACTTT	CASSIGTNSPLHF
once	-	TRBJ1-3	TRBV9	TGTGCCAGCAGCGTAGGCCCAGGCGCTCCTGGAAACACCATATATTTT	CASSVGPGAPGNTIYF
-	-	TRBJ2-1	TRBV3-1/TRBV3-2	TGTGCCAGCAGCCAAGTCACGGGTTACAATGAGCAGTTCTTC	CASSQVTGYNEQFF
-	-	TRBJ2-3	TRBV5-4	TGTGCCAGCAGCTTGGCGCTAGCTATACATACGCAGTATTTT	CASSLALAIHTQYF
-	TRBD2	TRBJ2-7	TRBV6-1	TGTGCCAGCAGTGACCCAGCGGGAGAGGTCGACGAGCAGTACTTC	CASSDPAGEVDEQYF
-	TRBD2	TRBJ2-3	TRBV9	TGTGCCAGCAGCGGGGGTAGCGGGGATACGCAGTATTTT	CASSGGSGDTQYF
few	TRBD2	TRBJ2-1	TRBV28	TGTGCCAGCAGTCCCCTAGCGGGAGGCAATGAGCAGTTCTTC	CASSPLAGGNEQFF
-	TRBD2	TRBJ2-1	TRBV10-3	TGTGCCATCAGGGCGGGAGGGCGCGACAATGAGCAGTTCTTC	CAIRAGGRDNEQFF
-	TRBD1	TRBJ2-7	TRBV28	TGTGCCAGCTTAAACAGGGGCCCACTATACGAGCAGTACTTC	CASLNRGPLYEQYF
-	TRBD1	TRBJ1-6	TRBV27	TGTGCCAGCAGTCCGAGATGGACAGGGTGGGATTCACCCCTCCACTTT	CASSPRWTGWDSPLHF
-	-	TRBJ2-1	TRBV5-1	TGCGCCAGCAGCTTTTCGGAAGGCGGTGAGCAGTTCTTC	CASSFSEGGEQFF
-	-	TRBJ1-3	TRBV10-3	TGTGCCATCAGTGAGTCGGTGGGGGGCTCTCTTGGAAACACCATATATTTT	CAISESVGGSLGNTIYF
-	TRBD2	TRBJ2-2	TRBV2	TGTGCCAGCAGTGTCTTTAGCGGGAGGGCCCGGACCGGGGAGCTGTTTTTT	CASSVFSGRARTGELFF
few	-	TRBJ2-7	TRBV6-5	TGTGCCAGCAAATCCACCACCTACGAGCAGTACTTC	CASKSTTYEQYF
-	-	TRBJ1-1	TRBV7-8	TGTGCCAGCAGCTTAGAGGCACCGAACACTGAAGCTTTCTTT	CASSLEAPNTEAFF
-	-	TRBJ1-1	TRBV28	TGTGCCAGCGGCAACAGGAGAGAAGCTTTCTTT	CASGNRREAFF
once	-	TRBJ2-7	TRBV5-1	TGCGCCAGCAGCTGGGACTTTGGCTACGAGCAGTACTTC	CASSWDFGYEQYF
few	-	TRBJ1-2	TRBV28	TGTGCCAGCAGTTTCCTTGGGGACTATGGCTACACCTTC	CASSFLGDYGYTF
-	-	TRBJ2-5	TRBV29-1	TGCAGCGTTGTCAGGGGCGGAGAGACCCAGTACTTC	CSVVRGGETQYF
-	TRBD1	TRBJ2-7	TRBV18	TGTGCCAGCTCATCACGACAGGGCGACGAGCAGTACTTC	CASSSRQGDEQYF
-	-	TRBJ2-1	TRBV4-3	TGCGCCAGCAGCCAAGAGACGGGACCTTACAATGAGCAGTTCTTC	CASSQETGPYNEQFF
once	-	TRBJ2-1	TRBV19	TGTGCCAGTAGTATAGCCCGGCGCAGGGGCGAGCAGTTCTTC	CASSIARRRGEQFF
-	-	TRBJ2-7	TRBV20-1	TGCAGTGCTAGAGTAGGTTACGAGCAGTACTTC	CSARVGYEQYF
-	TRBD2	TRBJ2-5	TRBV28	TGTGCCAGCAGTTGGACTAGCGGGGGACAAGAGACCCAGTACTTC	CASSWTSGGQETQYF
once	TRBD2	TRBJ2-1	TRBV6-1	TGTGCCAGCAGTGACCCCCTAGCGGGAGAGAAAAATGAGCAGTTCTTC	CASSDPLAGEKNEQFF
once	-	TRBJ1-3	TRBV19	TGTGCCAGTCGGCGGGGGTCTGGAAACACCATATATTTT	CASRRGSGNTIYF
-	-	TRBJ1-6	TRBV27	TGTGCCAGCAGTCCCGGCGGAGTTCATTCACCCCTCCACTTT	CASSPGGVHSPLHF
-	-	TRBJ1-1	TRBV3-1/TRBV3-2	TGTGCCAGCAGCCAAGTACAGGACACTGAAGCTTTCTTT	CASSQVQDTEAFF
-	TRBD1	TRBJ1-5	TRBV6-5	TGTGCCAGCAGCGACAGGGGCAATCAGCCCCAGCATTTT	CASSDRGNQPQHF
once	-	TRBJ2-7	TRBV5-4	TGTGCCAGCAGCTCAACTAGGGGATCCGAGCAGTACTTC	CASSSTRGSEQYF
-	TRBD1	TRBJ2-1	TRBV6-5	TGTGCCAGCAGCCTCGACAGGGCCGGGGATGAGCAGTTCTTC	CASSLDRAGDEQFF
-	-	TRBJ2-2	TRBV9	TGTGCCAGCAGCGAAAACCGGGACGCGAACACCGGGGAGCTGTTTTTT	CASSENRDANTGELFF
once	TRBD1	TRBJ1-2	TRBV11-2	TGTGCCAGCAGCCTAGGGGGGACAGGGGCTGTAAGGGGCTATGGCTACACCTTC	CASSLGGTGAVRGYGYTF
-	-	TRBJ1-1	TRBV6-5	TGTGCCAGCAGTTACTCATCATCGAATCTGAACACTGAAGCTTTCTTT	CASSYSSSNLNTEAFF
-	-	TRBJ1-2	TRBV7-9	TGTGCCAGCAGCTTAGCGGGGGGCTACACCTTC	CASSLAGGYTF
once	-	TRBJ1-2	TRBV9	TGTGCCAGCAGCGAGGGGCAGCTTAAGGACTATGGCTACACCTTC	CASSEGQLKDYGYTF
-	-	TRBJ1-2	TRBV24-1	TGTGCCACCTGGGGGGGGTCCGGCTACACCTTC	CATWGGSGYTF
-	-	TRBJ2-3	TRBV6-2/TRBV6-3	TGTGCCAGCAGTTACATTAGCGCCAGCACAGATACGCAGTATTTT	CASSYISASTDTQYF
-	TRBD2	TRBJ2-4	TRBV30	TGTGCCTGGAGTGGACTAGCGGGACCGGAGTACTTC	CAWSGLAGPEYF
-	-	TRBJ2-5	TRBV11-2	TGTGCCAGCAGCTTAGGTACAGGGACGGAGACCCAGTACTTC	CASSLGTGTETQYF
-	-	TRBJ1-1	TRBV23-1	TGCGCCAGCAGACGTGAGGTTCCTTCATCGGCTTTCTTT	CASRREVPSSAFF
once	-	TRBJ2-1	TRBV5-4	TGTGCCAGCAGCTTGAAGTCAGGCTCCTACAATGAGCAGTTCTTC	CASSLKSGSYNEQFF
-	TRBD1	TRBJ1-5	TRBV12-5	TGTGCTAGTGCCAGAGGGACAGATAATCAGCCCCAGCATTTT	CASARGTDNQPQHF
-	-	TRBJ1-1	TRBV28	TGTGCCAGCAGAATTCTTCGGGAAGGAGACACTGAAGCTTTCTTT	CASRILREGDTEAFF
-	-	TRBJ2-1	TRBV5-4	TGTGCCAGCAGGCCCGCACAGGGTTCCTACAATGAGCAGTTCTTC	CASRPAQGSYNEQFF
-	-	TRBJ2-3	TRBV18	TGTGCCAGCTCACCAGGAGAGCGGAACACAGATACGCAGTATTTT	CASSPGERNTDTQYF
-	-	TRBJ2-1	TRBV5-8	TGTGCCAGCAGCGCACTTAGGCAATCAACCTTCAATGAGCAGTTCTTC	CASSALRQSTFNEQFF
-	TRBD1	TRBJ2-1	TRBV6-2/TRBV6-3	TGTGCCAGCAGTTACCGGGGACAGGGGGCCTACAATGAGCAGTTCTTC	CASSYRGQGAYNEQFF
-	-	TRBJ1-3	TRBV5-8	TGTGCCAGCACCCTGGGACTCCCGAGCTCTGGAAACACCATATATTTT	CASTLGLPSSGNTIYF
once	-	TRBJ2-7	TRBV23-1	TGCGCCAGCAGTCATCCTCCCTACGAGCAGTACTTC	CASSHPPYEQYF
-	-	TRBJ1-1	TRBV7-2	TGTGCCAGCAGCCGTCCGGGACAATTGAACACTGAAGCTTTCTTT	CASSRPGQLNTEAFF
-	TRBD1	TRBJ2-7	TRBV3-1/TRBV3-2	TGTGCCAGCAGGAGGACAGGGGGCTACGAGCAGTACTTC	CASRRTGGYEQYF
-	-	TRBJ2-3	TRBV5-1	TGCGCCAGCAGCTTGAGACCCAGCTCTAGCTCAGATACGCAGTATTTT	CASSLRPSSSSDTQYF
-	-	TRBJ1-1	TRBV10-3	TGTGCCATCAGTGAGTTGGCGTACACTGAAGCTTTCTTT	CAISELAYTEAFF